A single sample is the source of the 28 T cell receptor beta chains below, sequenced in a study of patients and donors after allogeneic stem cell transplantation (dated by TCRdb to about 2020). To prepare the library, RT-PCR was applied. TCRdb shows the sequencer as NextSeq 550. In-frame beta chains were kept once TCRdb had trimmed the public reads at Q25 with fastp and called clones with MiXCR. Each entry is one CDR3 protein sequence, shown with its most common DNA and genes. This sample gives approximately 140,000 distinct CDR3 sequences in total; approximately 35% of them show up just once. The ten largest make up 50% of the sample. The sample taken for sequencing was blood, either unsorted or a sorted T cell fraction (not recorded which). These TCRs come from a human donor who was either an allogeneic HSCT recipient or a stem cell or donor lymphocyte infusion donor (not recorded which). It is not recorded whose cells these are; they may come from a transplant donor.

This clonotype was observed a few times. This sequence joins TRBV7-8 and TRBJ2-1; tentatively, D is TRBD2 (5 bases). Germline values: CDR1 SGHVS, CDR2 FQNEAQ. V lost 2 bases to trimming and J lost 4 bases, with 12 bases between them. This CDR3 has 15 amino acids. The CDR3 protein is CASSLLESGYNEQFF. The CDR3, as DNA: TGTGCCAGCAGCTTACTGGAGAGCGGATACAATGAGCAGTTCTTC.

V is TRBV4-1 and J is TRBJ1-2; 8 bases are shared with TRBD1. The germline V gene encodes CDR1 MGHRA and CDR2 YSYEKL. Trimming cost V 4 bases and J 4 bases; bases outside gene matches: 17. The CDR3 is 18 amino acids. The CDR3 region has the DNA TGCGCCAGCAGCCGGGCTCTCACAATGGACAGGGACCCCTATGGCTACACCTTC. The encoded protein is CASSRALTMDRDPYGYTF.

The gene calls are TRBV3-1 and TRBJ1-6; no definite D call. Trimming shortened V by 0 bases and J by 10 bases, and 13 bases separated the two germline ends. Germline loops: CDR1 LGHDT, CDR2 YNNKEL (reference sequence). The CDR3 is made up of 15 amino acids. The CDR3 DNA follows: TGTGCCAGCAGCCAAGATAGGATAGGGTGGTCACCCCTCCACTTT. Residues: CASSQDRIGWSPLHF.

The CDR3 region has the DNA TGTGCCACCAGCAGAGATTTCGGCGGAGGCAATCAGCCCCAGCATTTT. Protein sequence: CATSRDFGGGNQPQHF. The chain employs TRBV15 and TRBJ1-5; D is undetermined. Germline V gene sequence: CDR1 LNHNV, CDR2 YYDKDF (reference sequence). This CDR3 comprises 16 residues. Trimming removed 0 bases at V and 2 bases at J, with 11 bases between.

V gene TRBV20-1 combines with J gene TRBJ1-5, with 7 bases aligning to TRBD1. The V gene's germline CDR1 is DFQATT and CDR2 SNEGSKA (reference sequence). The CDR3 is made up of 14 amino acids. With V trimmed by 3 bases and J by 7 bases, 9 bases remained unmatched. The DNA of the CDR3 is TGCAGTGCTAGTTTTCTGACAGGGAGCCAGCCCCAGCATTTT. Amino acid sequence: CSASFLTGSQPQHF.

The chain combines TRBV14 with TRBJ1-5, with a tentative D call TRBD1 (5 bases). This CDR3 comprises 15 residues. The germline V gene encodes CDR1 SGHDN and CDR2 FVKESK. With 1 base removed from V and 7 bases from J, the gap between germline ends came to 14 bases. CDR3 sequence: CASSQGQGRGQPQHF. CDR3 coding DNA: TGTGCCAGCAGCCAAGGGCAGGGCAGAGGACAGCCCCAGCATTTT.

DNA for the CDR3: TGTGCCAGCAGCCAAGGGACCCTCTACGAGCAGTACTTC. Translated: CASSQGTLYEQYF. This sequence joins TRBV4-2 and TRBJ2-7, with no clear D. V lost 1 base, J lost 3 bases, and 7 bases lay in between. Germline V gives CDR1 LGHNA, CDR2 YNFKEQ. CDR3 size: 13 residues.

This clonotype was seen only a few times. The chain carries TRBV28 and TRBJ1-5; 8 bases align to TRBD1. V trimming: 6 bases; J trimming: 2 bases; junction bases outside the gene matches: 9. Germline V gives CDR1 MDHEN, CDR2 SYDVKM. CDR3 length equals 16 residues. Written as DNA, the CDR3 is TGTGCCAGCAGCCGCGGACAGGGTAAGGGCAATCAGCCCCAGCATTTT. It translates to CASSRGQGKGNQPQHF.

The V call is TRBV15, the J call TRBJ1-1; 7 bases line up with TRBD1. The CDR3 is 13 amino acids. The germline CDR1 and CDR2 sequences are LNHNV and YYDKDF (reference sequence). J lost 1 base, V lost 6 bases, and 2 bases had no gene match. CDR3 sequence reads: CATRGQANTEAFF. Written as DNA, the CDR3 is TGTGCCACCAGAGGACAGGCGAACACTGAAGCTTTCTTT.

This clonotype occurred a few times. The gene calls are TRBV14 and TRBJ1-2; no reliable D call. The CDR3 spans 14 residues. The germline V gene encodes CDR1 SGHDN and CDR2 FVKESK. Trimming pared 2 bases from V and 5 bases from J, leaving 12 bases between. The CDR3 DNA is TGTGCCAGCAGCCAAAAAAGAGGGCCTTATGGCTACACCTTC. Translated: CASSQKRGPYGYTF.

The chain joins TRBV12-3 or TRBV12-4 to TRBJ2-1; D is perhaps TRBD1 (6 bases). This CDR3 has 14 amino acids. The ends were cut back, 6 bases at V and 5 bases at J, with 14 bases in the middle. DNA of the CDR3: TGTGCCAGCAGGGGGGCGTGGGCAAACAATGAGCAGTTCTTC. As protein: CASRGAWANNEQFF.

The chain joins TRBV6-5 to TRBJ2-3, with 7 bases that match TRBD1. The CDR3 loop spans 15 amino acids. Looked up from germline, CDR1 is MNHEY and CDR2 is SVGAGI. J gave up 4 bases and V 2 bases, and 6 bases lay outside the gene matches. CDR3 amino acids: CASSYTGEGADTQYF. The CDR3 coding sequence is TGTGCCAGCAGTTACACAGGGGAAGGGGCAGATACGCAGTATTTT.

This chain joins TRBV24-1 and TRBJ2-7; 8 bases are shared with TRBD1. CDR1 and CDR2 (germline): KGHDR, SFDVKD. V gave up 5 bases and J gave up 3 bases; unmatched junction bases: 2. CDR3 length: 13 residues. CDR3 region: CATSVTGGYEQYF. The CDR3 nucleotides are TGTGCCACCAGTGTCACAGGGGGCTACGAGCAGTACTTC.

This clonotype showed up just a few times. V gene TRBV20-1 combines with J gene TRBJ1-1; 7 nucleotides match TRBD1. CDR1 is DFQATT, CDR2 SNEGSKA, per germline (reference sequence). There are 14 residues in the CDR3. Trimming removed 5 bases from V and 7 bases from J; junction bases left unmatched: 13. Here the CDR3 reads CSAGSYRGIGEAFF. CDR3 nucleotides: TGCAGTGCTGGATCCTACAGGGGTATTGGTGAAGCTTTCTTT.

This chain connects TRBV24-1 to TRBJ2-5; D gene ambiguous. This CDR3 region has 15 residues. Germline V gene lookup returns CDR1 KGHDR and CDR2 SFDVKD. Trimming removed 3 bases from V and 0 bases from J, with 10 bases in between. CDR3 sequence: CATSDPRPNQETQYF. CDR3 in DNA: TGTGCCACCAGTGATCCAAGGCCCAACCAAGAGACCCAGTACTTC.

The chain joins TRBV20-1 to TRBJ1-5, with TRBD1 identical over 12 bases. From germline, CDR1 is DFQATT and CDR2 SNEGSKA (reference sequence). The V gene end was trimmed by 6 bases and the J gene end by 14 bases; junction bases not matched to a gene: 14. This CDR3 is built from 14 residues. The CDR3 DNA reads as TGCAGTGCCCCTGGGACAGGGGGCCCAAAAAAAGAGCATTTT. This encodes CSAPGTGGPKKEHF.

This clonotype was seen a few times. This chain uses TRBV12-3 or TRBV12-4 with TRBJ1-1; D may be TRBD1 (5 bases). The CDR3 runs 13 residues. Trimming took 1 base from V and 4 from J, leaving 7 bases between them. This CDR3 reads CASSLETATEAFF. Written as DNA, the CDR3 is TGTGCCAGCAGTTTAGAGACAGCCACTGAAGCTTTCTTT.

The chain combines TRBV29-1 with TRBJ2-3, with TRBD1 matching 7 bases. V shed 4 bases and J 2 bases; nucleotides not matched to a gene: 6. Looked up from germline, CDR1 is SQVTM and CDR2 is ANQGSEA. This CDR3 is built from 14 residues. CDR3 residues: CSVASTGPTDTQYF. CDR3 in DNA: TGCAGCGTTGCTTCGACAGGGCCCACAGATACGCAGTATTTT.

This clonotype was counted between two and nine times. The rearrangement links TRBV6-6 to TRBJ1-1; D gene unclear. The CDR3 sequence is 11 residues long. The germline CDR1 and CDR2 sequences are MNHNY and SVGAGI (reference sequence). V gave up 5 bases and J gave up 11 bases, with 12 bases separating them. CDR3 in DNA: TGTGCCAGCAGTGACTTCTCGGGGGCTTTCTTT. It specifies CASSDFSGAFF.

This chain links TRBV24-1 with TRBJ2-5, with a tentative D call TRBD1 (7 bases). The CDR3 loop spans 15 amino acids. CDR1 is KGHDR, CDR2 SFDVKD, per germline. Between the trimmed V and J ends, which lost 4 bases and 3 bases, there was a span of 14 bases. The chain's CDR3 is CATSDSGGRKETQYF. CDR3 sequence (DNA): TGTGCCACCAGTGACTCAGGGGGGAGGAAAGAGACCCAGTACTTC.

This clonotype was observed a handful of times. The V call is TRBV6-5, the J call TRBJ1-4; D possibly corresponds to TRBD1 (5 bases). V lost 11 bases and J 8 bases, leaving 12 bases between the germline ends. This CDR3 has 11 residues. Germline V CDR1 and CDR2: MNHEY, SVGAGI. This chain's CDR3 is CAAGRGEKLFF. The CDR3 nucleotides are TGTGCCGCGGGGCGAGGGGAAAAACTGTTTTTT.

The chain has TRBV5-1 and TRBJ1-1; D is ambiguous. The CDR3 runs 12 residues. From germline, CDR1 is SGHRS and CDR2 YFSETQ. The V end lost 5 bases, the J end lost 1 base, and 6 bases lay between the germline ends. The CDR3 reads CASRRRNTEAFF. CDR3 coding DNA: TGCGCCAGCAGGAGGAGGAACACTGAAGCTTTCTTT.

This clonotype has more than one count but fewer than ten. This rearrangement joins TRBV27 to TRBJ1-2; no firm D call. The CDR3 contains 13 residues. Germline CDR1 reads MNHEY; CDR2 reads SMNVEV (reference sequence). The V end was cut by 6 bases, the J end by 7 bases, with 15 bases between. CDR3 DNA: TGTGCCAGCAGCCTGGTCGGGGTTGGTGGCTACACCTTC. Amino acid sequence: CASSLVGVGGYTF.

The rearrangement joins TRBV4-2 to TRBJ1-1, with 11 bases lining up with TRBD1. This CDR3 has 13 amino acids. Germline assignment: CDR1 LGHNA and CDR2 YNFKEQ. Losses at the gene ends were 1 base for V and 8 bases for J; bases not matched to a gene: 0. The CDR3 sequence: CASSQGTGGEAFF. Written as DNA, the CDR3 is TGTGCCAGCAGCCAAGGGACAGGGGGCGAAGCTTTCTTT.

This clonotype was seen a handful of times. The chain recombines TRBV20-1 with TRBJ2-3; D not resolved. Trimming cost V 6 bases and J 2 bases, with 15 bases left between them. Germline-derived CDR1 and CDR2 are DFQATT and SNEGSKA (reference sequence). The CDR3 consists of 14 residues. The CDR3 sequence is CSAPGVGPTDTQYF. CDR3 DNA sequence: TGCAGTGCCCCTGGCGTCGGTCCCACAGATACGCAGTATTTT.

This chain joins TRBV20-1 and TRBJ1-4; no reliable D call. Germline lookup yields CDR1 DFQATT and CDR2 SNEGSKA (reference sequence). V lost 5 bases and J lost 0, with 10 bases in between. This CDR3 has 14 residues. This chain's CDR3 is CSASTRSTNEKLFF. As DNA, the CDR3 is TGCAGTGCTTCAACACGGTCAACTAATGAAAAACTGTTTTTT.

V is TRBV5-5 and J is TRBJ1-5; D not certain. The CDR3 length is 14 residues. CDR1 and CDR2 from the germline V gene are SGHKS and YYEKEE (reference sequence). Trimming pared 0 bases from V and 3 bases from J, leaving 7 bases between. The CDR3 DNA is TGTGCCAGCAGCTTGGATCTTCTCAATCAGCCCCAGCATTTT. As protein: CASSLDLLNQPQHF. Full variable domain (outside the CDR3, taken from reference TRBV5-5 and TRBJ1-5): DAGVTQSPTHLIKTRGQQVTLRCSPISGHKSVSWYQQVLGQGPQFIFQYYEKEERGRGNFPDRFSARQFPNYSSELNVNALLLGDSALYLCASSLDLLNQPQHFGDGTRLSIL.

The V call is TRBV14, the J call TRBJ1-6; D perhaps matches TRBD1 (6 bases). CDR1 and CDR2 from the germline V gene are SGHDN and FVKESK. The ends were cut back, 5 bases at V and 0 bases at J, with 20 bases in the middle. The CDR3 loop spans 19 amino acids. The chain's CDR3 is CASSELQGKVSSYNSPLHF. As DNA, the CDR3 is TGTGCCAGCAGCGAATTGCAGGGGAAAGTCAGCTCCTATAATTCACCCCTCCACTTT.